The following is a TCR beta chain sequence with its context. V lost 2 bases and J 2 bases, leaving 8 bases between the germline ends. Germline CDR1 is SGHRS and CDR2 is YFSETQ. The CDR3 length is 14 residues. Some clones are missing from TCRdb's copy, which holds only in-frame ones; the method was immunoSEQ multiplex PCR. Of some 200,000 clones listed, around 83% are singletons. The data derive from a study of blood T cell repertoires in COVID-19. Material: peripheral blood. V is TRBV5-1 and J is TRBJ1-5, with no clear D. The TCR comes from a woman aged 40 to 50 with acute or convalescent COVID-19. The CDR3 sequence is CASSFGSGNQPQHF. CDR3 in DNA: TGCGCCAGCAGCTTCGGTAGTGGCAATCAGCCCCAGCATTTT.